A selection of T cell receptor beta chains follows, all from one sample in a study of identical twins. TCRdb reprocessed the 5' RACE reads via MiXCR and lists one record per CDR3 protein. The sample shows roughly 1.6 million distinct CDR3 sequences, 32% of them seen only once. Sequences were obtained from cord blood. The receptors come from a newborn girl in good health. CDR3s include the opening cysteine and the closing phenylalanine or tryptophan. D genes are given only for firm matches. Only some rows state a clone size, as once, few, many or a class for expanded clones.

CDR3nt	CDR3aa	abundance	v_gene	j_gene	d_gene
TGTGCCACCTGTCCATCCGCGAACACCGGGGAGCTGTTTTTT	CATCPSANTGELFF	few	TRBV24-1	TRBJ2-2	.
TGTGCCAGCAGACAACAGGGCAAATCTCGATCAAATCAGCCCCAGCATTTT	CASRQQGKSRSNQPQHF	few	TRBV6-6	TRBJ1-5	.
TGCGCCAGCAGACCCAGACTAGCGGTCTCCTACAATGAGCAGTTCTTC	CASRPRLAVSYNEQFF	.	TRBV4-1	TRBJ2-1	TRBD2
TGTGCCAGCAGACCGGTAGCGGGAGCTAGGGAGACCCAGTTCTTC	CASRPVAGARETQFF	.	TRBV6-2/TRBV6-3	TRBJ2-1	TRBD2
TGTGCCAGCAGTGAACGAAGCGGGAGAGTCTACAATGAGCAGTACTTC	CASSERSGRVYNEQYF	few	TRBV25-1	TRBJ2-7	TRBD2
TGTGCCAGCAGTGAATCCCTAGCGGGGAACTCTGGAAACACCATATATTTT	CASSESLAGNSGNTIYF	.	TRBV25-1	TRBJ1-3	.
TGTGCCAGCACCTCGGCCTCTCGCACAGATACGCAGTATTTT	CASTSASRTDTQYF	few	TRBV7-2	TRBJ2-3	.
TGTGCCAGCAGTCGCCTAGCGGGAGATTCAGATACGCAGTATTTT	CASSRLAGDSDTQYF	.	TRBV6-5	TRBJ2-3	TRBD2
TGTGCCAGCAGCCTCTCGGGAGTCAGGCTTGGTGAGCAGTACTTC	CASSLSGVRLGEQYF	few	TRBV4-2	TRBJ2-7	.
TGTGCCAGCAGTTTTTCCATCGCAGGGGGCTACCATAGCAATCAGCCCCAGCATTTT	CASSFSIAGGYHSNQPQHF	few	TRBV28	TRBJ1-5	TRBD1
TGCAGTGCTAGACAAAAGCGGGGGGGATCTATTTACAATGAGCAGTTCTTC	CSARQKRGGSIYNEQFF	.	TRBV20-1	TRBJ2-1	TRBD2
TGCGCCAGCAGCTTCATAGCGGGAGGAGGCTACAATGAGCAGTTCTTC	CASSFIAGGGYNEQFF	few	TRBV5-1	TRBJ2-1	TRBD2
TGCAGTGCTAGGGAACTAGGGGGCTCCTACAATGAGCAGTTCTTC	CSARELGGSYNEQFF	.	TRBV20-1	TRBJ2-1	.
TGTGCCAGCAGCTTAGTGGGCAGCTCGGGCACAGATACGCAGTATTTT	CASSLVGSSGTDTQYF	few	TRBV7-8	TRBJ2-3	.
TGTGCCAGCGATGACAAACCCTACGAGCAGTACTTC	CASDDKPYEQYF	few	TRBV6-2/TRBV6-3	TRBJ2-7	.
TGTGCCAGCACCACGGCTAACGCCGATTACGAGCAGTACTTC	CASTTANADYEQYF	.	TRBV28	TRBJ2-7	.
TGTGCCATCAGCGGGACTGCCTACAATGAGCAGTACTTC	CAISGTAYNEQYF	.	TRBV10-3	TRBJ2-7	.
TGTGCCATCAGTGAGTCGGCTAGCGGGAGGAAGGGAGAGCAGTTCTTC	CAISESASGRKGEQFF	.	TRBV10-3	TRBJ2-1	TRBD2
TGTGCCAGCAAGGCTAGCGCGGCCACAGATACGCAGTATTTT	CASKASAATDTQYF	.	TRBV6-5	TRBJ2-3	.
TGCAGTGCTAGACAGGGGGCTGAAGCTTTCTTT	CSARQGAEAFF	.	TRBV20-1	TRBJ1-1	TRBD1
TGTGCCATCAAACAAGGTGGTACGCGGGGCTACGAGCAGTACTTC	CAIKQGGTRGYEQYF	many	TRBV10-3	TRBJ2-7	.
TGTGCCAGCAGCTTAGAACCCAGGGCTAACTATGGCTACACCTTC	CASSLEPRANYGYTF	few	TRBV7-2	TRBJ1-2	.
TGCAGCCCCTTTTCCGGGACAGGGGACCCGTCTAGCACAGATACGCAGTATTTT	CSPFSGTGDPSSTDTQYF	.	TRBV29-1	TRBJ2-3	TRBD1
TGTGCCAGCGGGCTAGCGGGAGTAAAAAACATTCAGTACTTC	CASGLAGVKNIQYF	many	TRBV27	TRBJ2-4	TRBD2
TGCAGTGCTAGAGCCCTACGGACAGCTTACTATGGCTACACCTTC	CSARALRTAYYGYTF	few	TRBV20-1	TRBJ1-2	.
TGCAGTGCTAGGGGACGTCCCCCGGGGTACAATGAGCAGTACTTC	CSARGRPPGYNEQYF	.	TRBV20-1	TRBJ2-7	.
TGTGCCAGCAGTGAAGCGGGAGGGTTTTCAGTTGAAAAACTGTTTTTT	CASSEAGGFSVEKLFF	.	TRBV6-1	TRBJ1-4	.
TGTGCCAGCAGTTTTCCGGGACAGGACCGCTACGAGCAGTACTTC	CASSFPGQDRYEQYF	many	TRBV6-5	TRBJ2-7	TRBD1
TGTGCCAGCGGTCCCGACAGCGTTAATGAAAAACTGTTTTTT	CASGPDSVNEKLFF	.	TRBV14	TRBJ1-4	.